This paragraph reports one TCR beta chain. Its antigen is unknown. This specimen comes from a study of a mutant IDH1 vaccine in newly diagnosed glioma. Noted time point: week 5, during vaccination. It was 300 ug of mutant IDH1 20-mer peptide that made up each vaccine dose, given with topical imiquimod. Astrocytomas found in donors were new, WHO grade 3 or 4, IDH1-mutant and ATRX-lost. Between the trimmed V and J ends, which lost 4 bases and 1 base, there was a span of 15 bases. In germline, CDR1 is SGHKS, CDR2 YYEKEE (reference sequence). This CDR3 comprises 16 residues. Assay: immunoSEQ multiplex PCR; the TCRdb copy retains only in-frame clones and omits some. The data hold fewer than 30,000 clones, with 77% observed a single time.

V gene TRBV5-5 combines with J gene TRBJ1-5, with a possible D match to TRBD1 (6 bases). Sequencing used PBMCs, obtained from a glioma patient whose treatment included an IDH1 peptide vaccine. This TCR was sampled from a man aged 35-49 years with glioma. CDR3 nucleotide sequence: TGTGCCAGCAGCCCAGGGGCTGTGTGGAGCAATCAGCCCCAGCATTTT. It encodes CASSPGAVWSNQPQHF.